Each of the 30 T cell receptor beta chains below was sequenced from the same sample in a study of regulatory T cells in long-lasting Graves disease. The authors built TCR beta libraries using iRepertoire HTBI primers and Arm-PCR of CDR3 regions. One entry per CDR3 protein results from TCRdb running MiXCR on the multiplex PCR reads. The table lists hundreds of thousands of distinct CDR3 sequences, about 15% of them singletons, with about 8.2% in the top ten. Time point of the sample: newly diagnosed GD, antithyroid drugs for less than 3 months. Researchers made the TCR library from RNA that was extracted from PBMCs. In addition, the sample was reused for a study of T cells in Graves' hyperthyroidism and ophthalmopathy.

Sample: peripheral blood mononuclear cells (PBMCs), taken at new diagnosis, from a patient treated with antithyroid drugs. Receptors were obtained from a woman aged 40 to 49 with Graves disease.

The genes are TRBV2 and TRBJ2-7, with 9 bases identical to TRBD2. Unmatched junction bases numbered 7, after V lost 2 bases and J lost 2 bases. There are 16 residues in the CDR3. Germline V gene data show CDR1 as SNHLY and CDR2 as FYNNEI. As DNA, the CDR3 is TGTGCCAGCAGTGAAAAGCGGCTAGCGGGACCCTACGAGCAGTACTTC. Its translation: CASSEKRLAGPYEQYF.

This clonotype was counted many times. CDR3 in DNA: TGTGCCAGCGGACAGAACAATGAGCAGTTCTTC. It encodes CASGQNNEQFF. V is TRBV12-3 or TRBV12-4 and J is TRBJ2-1; D is possibly TRBD1 (6 bases). The CDR3 is 11 residues long. The V and J ends lost 8 bases and 5 bases respectively, with 7 bases between them.

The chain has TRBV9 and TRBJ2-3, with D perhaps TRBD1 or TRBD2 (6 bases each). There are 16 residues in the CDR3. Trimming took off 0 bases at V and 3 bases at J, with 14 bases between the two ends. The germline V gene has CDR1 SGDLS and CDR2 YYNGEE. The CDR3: CASSVEGGHKTDTQYF. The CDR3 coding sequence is TGTGCCAGCAGCGTAGAGGGGGGACATAAGACAGATACGCAGTATTTT.

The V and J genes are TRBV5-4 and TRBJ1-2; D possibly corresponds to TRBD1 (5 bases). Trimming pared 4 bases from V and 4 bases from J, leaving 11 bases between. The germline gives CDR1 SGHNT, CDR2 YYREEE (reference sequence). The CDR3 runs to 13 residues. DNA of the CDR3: TGTGCCAGCAGCCAGTTCCAGGGCTATGGCTACACCTTC. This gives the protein CASSQFQGYGYTF.

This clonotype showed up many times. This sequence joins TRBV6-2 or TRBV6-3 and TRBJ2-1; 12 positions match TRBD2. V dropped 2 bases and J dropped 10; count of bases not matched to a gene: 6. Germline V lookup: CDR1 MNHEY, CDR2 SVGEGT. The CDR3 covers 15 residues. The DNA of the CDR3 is TGTGCCAGCAGTTACGCTAGCGGGAGGGCGCGCGAGCAGTTCTTC. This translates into CASSYASGRAREQFF.

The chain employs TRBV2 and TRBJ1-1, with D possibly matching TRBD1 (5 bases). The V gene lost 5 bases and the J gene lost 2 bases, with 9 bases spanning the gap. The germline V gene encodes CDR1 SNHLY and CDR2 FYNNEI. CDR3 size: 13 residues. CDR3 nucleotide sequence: TGTGCCAGCAGTAAAGACAGCAACACTGAAGCTTTCTTT. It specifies CASSKDSNTEAFF.

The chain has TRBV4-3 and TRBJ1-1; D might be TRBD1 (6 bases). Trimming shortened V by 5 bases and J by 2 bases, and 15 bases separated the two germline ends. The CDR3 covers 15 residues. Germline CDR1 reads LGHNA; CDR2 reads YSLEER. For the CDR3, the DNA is TGCGCCAGCAGCTCCAGGGGTAATGGAAACACTGAAGCTTTCTTT. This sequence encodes CASSSRGNGNTEAFF.

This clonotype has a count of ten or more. This CDR3 reads CASSVGGRGEKLFF. The CDR3 DNA reads as TGTGCCAGCAGCGTAGGGGGCAGGGGCGAAAAACTGTTTTTT. The rearrangement uses TRBV9 and TRBJ1-4; D might be TRBD1 (6 bases). The germline V gene has CDR1 SGDLS and CDR2 YYNGEE. The CDR3 has 14 residues. V gave up 0 bases and J gave up 8 bases, with 11 bases separating them.

The CDR3 region is CASSYRASSTEAFF. For the CDR3, the DNA is TGTGCCAGCAGTTACAGAGCTTCGAGCACTGAAGCTTTCTTT. The chain employs TRBV6-5 and TRBJ1-1; D is uncertain. The CDR3 totals 14 residues. Germline V gives CDR1 MNHEY, CDR2 SVGAGI. V lost 2 bases, J lost 4 bases, and 11 bases lay in between.

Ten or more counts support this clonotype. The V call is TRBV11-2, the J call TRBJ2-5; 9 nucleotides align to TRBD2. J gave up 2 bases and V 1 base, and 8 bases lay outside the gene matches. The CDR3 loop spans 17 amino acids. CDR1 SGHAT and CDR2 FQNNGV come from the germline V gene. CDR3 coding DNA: TGTGCCAGCAGCTTAGGCCTCTGGACTAGCGTTCAAGAGACCCAGTACTTC. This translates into CASSLGLWTSVQETQYF.

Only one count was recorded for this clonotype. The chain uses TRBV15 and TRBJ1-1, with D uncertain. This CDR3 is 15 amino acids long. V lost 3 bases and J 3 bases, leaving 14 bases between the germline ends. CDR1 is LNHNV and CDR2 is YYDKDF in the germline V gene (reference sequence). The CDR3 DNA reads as TGTGCCACCAGCAGTCGGACCGACTTTTACACTGAAGCTTTCTTT. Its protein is CATSSRTDFYTEAFF.

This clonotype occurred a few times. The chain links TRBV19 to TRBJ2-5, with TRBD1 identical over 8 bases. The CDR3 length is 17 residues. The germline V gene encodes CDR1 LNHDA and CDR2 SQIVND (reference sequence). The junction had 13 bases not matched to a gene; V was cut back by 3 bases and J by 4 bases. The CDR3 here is CASSIGQGLTSPETQYF. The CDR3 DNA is TGTGCCAGTAGTATCGGACAGGGCCTTACCTCTCCAGAGACCCAGTACTTC.

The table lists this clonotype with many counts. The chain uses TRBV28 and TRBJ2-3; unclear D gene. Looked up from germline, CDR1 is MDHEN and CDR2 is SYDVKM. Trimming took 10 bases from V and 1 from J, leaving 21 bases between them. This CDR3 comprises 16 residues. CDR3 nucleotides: TGTGCCATCGATAACGGATCATCAAGGGGCACAGATACGCAGTATTTT. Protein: CAIDNGSSRGTDTQYF.

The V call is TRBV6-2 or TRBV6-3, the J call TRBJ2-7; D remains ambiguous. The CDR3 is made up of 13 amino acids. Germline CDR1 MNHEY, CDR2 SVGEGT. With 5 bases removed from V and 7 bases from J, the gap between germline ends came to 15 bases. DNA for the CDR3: TGTGCCAGCAGTACTCCGAACGTTGGGGAGCAGTACTTC. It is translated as CASSTPNVGEQYF.

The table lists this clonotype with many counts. In DNA, the CDR3 is TGTGCCACCAGTGACCCCGTACTAGCGGGAGGTGCCGGGGAGCTGTTTTTT. Residues: CATSDPVLAGGAGELFF. The chain links TRBV24-1 to TRBJ2-2; 12 bases align to TRBD2. Per germline, CDR1 KGHDR and CDR2 SFDVKD. There are 17 residues in the CDR3. Trimming removed 4 bases from V and 6 bases from J; junction bases left unmatched: 8.

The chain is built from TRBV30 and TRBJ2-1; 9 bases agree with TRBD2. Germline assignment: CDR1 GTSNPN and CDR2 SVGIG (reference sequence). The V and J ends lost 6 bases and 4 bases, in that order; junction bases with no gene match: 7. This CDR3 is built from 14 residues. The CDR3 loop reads CACPAAGGYNEQFF. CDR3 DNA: TGTGCCTGCCCCGCGGCGGGAGGGTACAATGAGCAGTTCTTC.

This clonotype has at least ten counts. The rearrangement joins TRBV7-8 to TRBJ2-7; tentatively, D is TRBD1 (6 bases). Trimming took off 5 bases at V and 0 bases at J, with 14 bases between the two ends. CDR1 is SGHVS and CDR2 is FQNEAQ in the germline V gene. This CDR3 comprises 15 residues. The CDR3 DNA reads TGTGCCAGCAGCCGCGGACAGCTGAGCTCCTACGAGCAGTACTTC. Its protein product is CASSRGQLSSYEQYF.

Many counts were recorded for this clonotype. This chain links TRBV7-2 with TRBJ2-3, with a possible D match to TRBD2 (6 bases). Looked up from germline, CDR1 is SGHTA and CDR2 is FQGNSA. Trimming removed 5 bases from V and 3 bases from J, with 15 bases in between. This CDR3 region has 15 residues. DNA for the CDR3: TGTGCCAGCAGCGGCGGCAACCGGGGGACAGATACGCAGTATTTT. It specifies CASSGGNRGTDTQYF.

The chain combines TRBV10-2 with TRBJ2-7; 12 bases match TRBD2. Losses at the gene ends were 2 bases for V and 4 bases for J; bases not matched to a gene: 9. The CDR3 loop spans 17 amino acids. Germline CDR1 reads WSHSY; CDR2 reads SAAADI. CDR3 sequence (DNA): TGCGCCAGCAGTGAGCTAATTTCTAGCGGGAGGGCATACGAGCAGTACTTC. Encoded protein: CASSELISSGRAYEQYF.

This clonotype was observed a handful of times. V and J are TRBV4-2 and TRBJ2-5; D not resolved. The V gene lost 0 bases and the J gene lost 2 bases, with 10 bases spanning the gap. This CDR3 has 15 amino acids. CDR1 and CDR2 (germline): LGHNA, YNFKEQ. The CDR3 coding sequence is TGTGCCAGCAGCCAAGATCCCGGCGATCAAGAGACCCAGTACTTC. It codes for CASSQDPGDQETQYF.

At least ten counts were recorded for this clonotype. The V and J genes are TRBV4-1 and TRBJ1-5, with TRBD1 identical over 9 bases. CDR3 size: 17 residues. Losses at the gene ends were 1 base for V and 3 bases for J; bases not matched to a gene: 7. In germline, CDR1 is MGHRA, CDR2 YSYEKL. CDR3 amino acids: CASSQGGQGPTNQPQHF. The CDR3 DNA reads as TGCGCCAGCAGCCAAGGGGGACAGGGTCCTACCAATCAGCCCCAGCATTTT.

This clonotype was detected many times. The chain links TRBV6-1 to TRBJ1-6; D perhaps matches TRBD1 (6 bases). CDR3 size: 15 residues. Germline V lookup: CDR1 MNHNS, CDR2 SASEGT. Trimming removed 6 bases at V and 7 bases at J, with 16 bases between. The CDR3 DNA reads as TGTGCCAGCAGCGAATTCCGGGACAACAATTCACCCCTCCACTTT. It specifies CASSEFRDNNSPLHF.

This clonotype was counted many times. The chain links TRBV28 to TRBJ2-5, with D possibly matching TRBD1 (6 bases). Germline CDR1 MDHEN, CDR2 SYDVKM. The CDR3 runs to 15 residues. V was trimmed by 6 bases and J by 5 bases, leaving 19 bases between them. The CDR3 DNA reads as TGTGCCAGCAGGCGAACAGGGAAGAGGGGGGAGACCCAGTACTTC. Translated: CASRRTGKRGETQYF.

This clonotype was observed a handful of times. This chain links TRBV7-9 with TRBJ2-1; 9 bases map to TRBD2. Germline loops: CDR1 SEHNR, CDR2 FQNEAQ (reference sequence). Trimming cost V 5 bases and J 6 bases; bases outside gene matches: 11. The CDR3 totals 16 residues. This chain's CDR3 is CASSALLAGRGNEQFF. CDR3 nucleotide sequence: TGTGCCAGCAGCGCCCTGCTAGCGGGACGGGGCAATGAGCAGTTCTTC.

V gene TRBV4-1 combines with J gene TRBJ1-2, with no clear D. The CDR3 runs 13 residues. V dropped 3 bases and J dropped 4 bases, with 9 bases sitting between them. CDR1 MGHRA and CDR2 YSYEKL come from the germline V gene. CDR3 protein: CASSQSVLYGYTF. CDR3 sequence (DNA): TGCGCCAGCAGCCAGTCAGTACTCTATGGCTACACCTTC.

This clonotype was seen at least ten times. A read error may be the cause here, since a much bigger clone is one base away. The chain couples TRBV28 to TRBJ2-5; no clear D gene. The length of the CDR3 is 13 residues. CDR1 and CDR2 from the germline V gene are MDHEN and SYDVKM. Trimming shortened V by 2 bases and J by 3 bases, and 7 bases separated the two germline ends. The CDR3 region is CASSLEVEETQYF. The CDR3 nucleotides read TGTGCCAGCAGTTTAGAGGTGGAAGAGACCCAGTACTTC.

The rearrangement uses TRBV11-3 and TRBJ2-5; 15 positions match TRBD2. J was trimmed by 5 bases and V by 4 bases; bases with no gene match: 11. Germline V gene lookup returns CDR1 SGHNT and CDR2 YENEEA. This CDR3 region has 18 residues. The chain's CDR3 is CASSSPTGTSGRRETQYF. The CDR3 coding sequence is TGTGCCAGCAGCTCCCCAACCGGGACTAGCGGGAGGCGGGAGACCCAGTACTTC.

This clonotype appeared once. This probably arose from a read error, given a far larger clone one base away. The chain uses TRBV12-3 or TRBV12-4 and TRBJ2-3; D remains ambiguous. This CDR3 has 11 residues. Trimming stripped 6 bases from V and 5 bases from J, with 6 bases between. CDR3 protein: CASRIVDTQYF. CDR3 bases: TGTGCCAGCAGGATAGTAGATACGCAGTATTTT.

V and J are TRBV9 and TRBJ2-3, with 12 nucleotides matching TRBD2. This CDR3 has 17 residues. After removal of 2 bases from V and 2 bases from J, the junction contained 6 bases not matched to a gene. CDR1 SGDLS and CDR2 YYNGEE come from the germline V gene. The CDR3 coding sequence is TGTGCCAGCAGCGTTACTAGCGGGGGGTTAACCACAGATACGCAGTATTTT. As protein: CASSVTSGGLTTDTQYF. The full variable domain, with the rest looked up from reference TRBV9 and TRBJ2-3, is DSGVTQTPKHLITATGQRVTLRCSPRSGDLSVYWYQQSLDQGLQFLIQYYNGEERAKGNILERFSAQQFPDLHSELNLSSLELGDSALYFCASSVTSGGLTTDTQYFGPGTRLTVL.

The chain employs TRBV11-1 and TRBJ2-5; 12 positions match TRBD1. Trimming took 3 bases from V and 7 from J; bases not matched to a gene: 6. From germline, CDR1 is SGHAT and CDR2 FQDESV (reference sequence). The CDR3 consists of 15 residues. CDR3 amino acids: CASSLSGQGAWTQYF. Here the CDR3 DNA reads TGTGCCAGCAGCTTGTCGGGACAGGGGGCTTGGACCCAGTACTTC.